What follows are 31 T cell receptor beta chains derived from one specimen sequenced in a study of control samples from healthy donors and cancer patients. TCRdb's copy holds only in-frame clones and misses some; the assay was immunoSEQ multiplex PCR. The data hold about 70,000 clones, with about 87% observed a single time. Sequencing was performed on blood. The receptors here all came from a man over 45 in good health.

This chain connects TRBV11-3 to TRBJ2-1; 7 bases align to TRBD1. The CDR3 spans 14 residues. Germline CDR1 and CDR2: SGHNT and YENEEA. Unmatched junction bases numbered 14, after V lost 3 bases and J lost 15 bases. The CDR3 protein is CASSFDPGQSFRFF. CDR3 sequence (DNA): TGTGCCAGCAGCTTTGATCCGGGACAGTCTTTTCGGTTCTTC. Looking up the rest from reference TRBV11-3 and TRBJ2-1 gives the full variable domain: EAGVVQSPRYKIIEKKQPVAFWCNPISGHNTLYWYLQNLGQGPELLIRYENEEAVDDSQLPKDRFSAERLKGVDSTLKIQPAELGDSAVYLCASSFDPGQSFRFFGPGTRLTVL.

The chain links TRBV9 to TRBJ2-1; 11 nucleotides agree with TRBD2. The J segment lost 4 bases and the V segment lost 0 bases, leaving 3 bases of the junction unmatched. The CDR3 totals 16 residues. Looked up from germline, CDR1 is SGDLS and CDR2 is YYNGEE. DNA of the CDR3: TGTGCCAGCAGCGTAGGTAGCGGGAGGGTTTACAATGAGCAGTTCTTC. This sequence encodes CASSVGSGRVYNEQFF.

The chain is built from TRBV30 and TRBJ2-7, with D perhaps matching TRBD2 (6 bases). The CDR3 extends over 13 amino acids. The V gene lost 8 bases and the J gene lost 3 bases, with 17 bases spanning the gap. Germline CDR1 reads GTSNPN; CDR2 reads SVGIG (reference sequence). CDR3 amino acids: CAPSSGGYYEQYF. The CDR3 nucleotides are TGTGCCCCCAGTTCCGGGGGATACTACGAGCAGTACTTC.

The chain has TRBV24-1 and TRBJ2-1, with 8 bases lining up with TRBD2. Per germline, CDR1 KGHDR and CDR2 SFDVKD. The junction had 12 bases not matched to a gene; V was cut back by 10 bases and J by 8 bases. CDR3 length equals 14 residues. The CDR3 region has the DNA TGTGCCACGGCGATTGCGGGGGGACTAGATGAGCAGTTCTTC. This gives the protein CATAIAGGLDEQFF.

V and J are TRBV7-2 and TRBJ1-2; 10 positions match TRBD1. Germline V gene data show CDR1 as SGHTA and CDR2 as FQGNSA. The CDR3 length is 17 residues. Trimming at V came to 2 bases and at J to 5 bases, leaving 11 bases not matched to a gene. The CDR3 spells CASSLTLGQGNGYGYTF. The CDR3 DNA reads as TGTGCCAGCAGCTTAACCCTGGGACAGGGGAACGGTTATGGCTACACCTTC.

This clone was picked up a small number of times. Other DNA sequences in this specimen translate into the identical CDR3. The chain links TRBV6-5 to TRBJ2-5; D is tentatively TRBD1 or TRBD2 (5 bases each). Trimming shortened V by 2 bases and J by 2 bases, and 6 bases separated the two germline ends. The length of the CDR3 is 13 residues. Germline V CDR1 and CDR2: MNHEY, SVGAGI. The CDR3: CASSYGGQETQYF. CDR3 sequence (DNA): TGTGCCAGCAGTTACGGGGGACAAGAGACCCAGTACTTC.

This rearrangement joins TRBV30 to TRBJ2-7; 8 positions match TRBD1. V lost 4 bases to trimming and J lost 3 bases; unmatched junction nucleotides: 5. Germline CDR1 is GTSNPN and CDR2 is SVGIG (reference sequence). The length of the CDR3 is 13 residues. Here the CDR3 reads CAWKSDRVYEQYF. CDR3 in DNA: TGTGCCTGGAAATCGGACAGGGTCTACGAGCAGTACTTC.

The table lists this clone with a few counts. V is TRBV4-3 and J is TRBJ1-4, with 10 bases fitting TRBD1. The CDR3 spans 14 residues. Per the germline V gene, CDR1 is LGHNA and CDR2 is YSLEER. V was clipped by 4 bases and J by 7 bases; unmatched bases: 3. The CDR3 spells CASSPDRGFEKLFF. CDR3 DNA: TGCGCCAGCAGCCCGGACAGGGGGTTTGAAAAACTGTTTTTT.

This chain connects TRBV27 to TRBJ1-4; D is perhaps TRBD1 (6 bases). Per germline, CDR1 MNHEY and CDR2 SMNVEV (reference sequence). The CDR3 totals 17 residues. Trimming left V 0 bases short and J 7 bases short, with 18 bases between. The CDR3 spells CASSLSWGGASSEKLFF. The CDR3 DNA sequence: TGTGCCAGCAGTTTATCCTGGGGGGGGGCCTCCTCTGAAAAACTGTTTTTT.

V and J are TRBV7-9 and TRBJ2-5; no clear D. Germline lookup yields CDR1 SEHNR and CDR2 FQNEAQ (reference sequence). This CDR3 spans 11 amino acids. Trimming took 3 bases from V and 5 from J, leaving 4 bases between them. The chain's CDR3 is CASSLSETQYF. CDR3 bases: TGTGCCAGCAGCTTGAGCGAGACCCAGTACTTC.

This clone was counted a few times. J is TRBJ1-1 and V is TRBV11-2; D unresolved. V was trimmed by 7 bases and J by 0 bases, leaving 18 bases between them. The CDR3 runs to 16 residues. The V gene's germline CDR1 is SGHAT and CDR2 FQNNGV. The CDR3 here is CASNIFGVSMNTEAFF. The CDR3 bases are TGTGCCAGCAACATCTTTGGGGTCTCCATGAACACTGAAGCTTTCTTT.

V usage is TRBV14 and J usage is TRBJ2-3; 7 bases match TRBD1. Trimming took 7 bases from V and 1 from J; bases not matched to a gene: 5. This CDR3 contains 14 residues. Germline V CDR1 and CDR2: SGHDN, FVKESK. The CDR3 nucleotides read TGTGCCAGCAACTGGGACAGCCGCACAGATACGCAGTATTTT. Protein product: CASNWDSRTDTQYF.

The CDR3 sequence: CASSRAVNYEQYF. CDR3 bases: TGTGCCAGCAGCCGGGCCGTCAACTACGAGCAGTACTTC. The chain carries TRBV12-3 or TRBV12-4 and TRBJ2-7; D gene unclear. The CDR3 loop spans 13 amino acids. V dropped 6 bases and J dropped 3 bases, with 12 bases sitting between them.

V usage is TRBV15 and J usage is TRBJ1-1; D unclear. This CDR3 region has 13 residues. Trimming shortened V by 0 bases and J by 6 bases, and 8 bases separated the two germline ends. Per the germline V gene, CDR1 is LNHNV and CDR2 is YYDKDF (reference sequence). CDR3 in amino acids: CATSRDRPAEAFF. CDR3 DNA sequence: TGTGCCACCAGCAGAGATCGCCCGGCTGAAGCTTTCTTT.

The chain uses TRBV7-3 and TRBJ2-1; a possible D gene is TRBD2 (5 bases). V was shortened by 6 bases and J by 0 bases, with 12 bases between the two germline ends. CDR1 SGHTA and CDR2 FQGTGA come from the germline V gene. CDR3 length: 15 residues. The CDR3, as DNA: TGTGCCAGCAGTTCTCTTGCGGGCTCCTACAATGAGCAGTTCTTC. Protein product: CASSSLAGSYNEQFF.

DNA for the CDR3: TGTGCCACCAGCCGCCCGGGGGGTTTCACAGATACGCAGTATTTT. It specifies CATSRPGGFTDTQYF. The chain has TRBV15 and TRBJ2-3, with 7 bases identical to TRBD2. This CDR3 comprises 15 residues. V shed 5 bases and J 2 bases; nucleotides not matched to a gene: 7. Per germline, CDR1 LNHNV and CDR2 YYDKDF (reference sequence).

This clone was found a few times. The V call is TRBV28, the J call TRBJ1-1; D remains ambiguous. From germline, CDR1 is MDHEN and CDR2 SYDVKM. V was pared by 2 bases and J by 1 base, with 8 bases between. The CDR3 sequence is 14 residues long. The CDR3 bases are TGTGCCAGCAGTTTAACGCCCACGAACACTGAAGCTTTCTTT. Amino acids: CASSLTPTNTEAFF.

V gene TRBV4-2 combines with J gene TRBJ2-7; possibly TRBD2 for D (5 bases). Trimming cost V 0 bases and J 4 bases, with 13 bases left between them. Per germline, CDR1 LGHNA and CDR2 YNFKEQ. The CDR3 has 15 amino acids. The chain's CDR3 is CASSQESGLSYEQYF. CDR3 sequence (DNA): TGTGCCAGCAGCCAAGAAAGCGGACTGAGTTACGAGCAGTACTTC.

This sequence joins TRBV7-6 and TRBJ2-1; TRBD2 aligns across 8 bases. J was trimmed by 4 bases and V by 0 bases; bases with no gene match: 5. CDR1 and CDR2 (germline): SGHVS, FNYEAQ. The CDR3 contains 16 residues. The CDR3 nucleotides are TGTGCCAGCAGCTTAGCGGGCGGGGGGCGTTACAATGAGCAGTTCTTC. Amino acids: CASSLAGGGRYNEQFF.

The chain is built from TRBV5-1 and TRBJ2-5; TRBD2 matches 10 bases. CDR1 is SGHRS, CDR2 YFSETQ, per germline. The V and J ends lost 1 base and 6 bases, in that order; junction bases with no gene match: 3. This CDR3 is built from 14 residues. The CDR3 DNA reads TGCGCCAGCAGCTTGCTAGCGGGGGTAAAGACCCAGTACTTC. Its translation is CASSLLAGVKTQYF. Using reference TRBV5-1 and TRBJ2-5 for the parts outside the CDR3, the full variable domain is KAGVTQTPRYLIKTRGQQVTLSCSPISGHRSVSWYQQTPGQGLQFLFEYFSETQRNKGNFPGRFSGRQFSNSRSEMNVSTLELGDSALYLCASSLLAGVKTQYFGPGTRLLVL.

V gene TRBV4-1 combines with J gene TRBJ2-4; 9 bases are a match to TRBD2. V trimming: 3 bases; J trimming: 2 bases; junction bases outside the gene matches: 8. CDR1 is MGHRA, CDR2 YSYEKL, per germline. The CDR3 is made up of 17 amino acids. For the CDR3, the DNA is TGCGCCAGCAGCCACACCTTAGCGGGAGTCCCCAAAAACATTCAGTACTTC. Its protein product is CASSHTLAGVPKNIQYF.

The chain couples TRBV5-4 to TRBJ1-2, with 9 positions matching TRBD1. There are 15 residues in the CDR3. Germline CDR1 and CDR2: SGHNT and YYREEE (reference sequence). V dropped 3 bases and J dropped 3; count of bases not matched to a gene: 6. CDR3: CASSSQTGGDYGYTF. The CDR3 DNA reads as TGTGCCAGCAGCTCTCAGACAGGGGGGGACTATGGCTACACCTTC.

The rearrangement links TRBV21-1 to TRBJ1-5; the D call TRBD1 from the table was never checked on the DNA. TRBV21-1 is classified as a pseudogene. The CDR3 contains 16 residues. CDR3 DNA sequence: TGTGCCAGGAAAGGACAGGGGGCGCTTGGCAATCAGCCCCAGCATTTT. It yields the protein CARKGQGALGNQPQHF.

This sequence joins TRBV7-9 and TRBJ2-7; weak D call: TRBD2 (5 bases). The V gene's germline CDR1 is SEHNR and CDR2 FQNEAQ (reference sequence). V was pared by 8 bases and J by 0 bases, with 8 bases between. This CDR3 has 12 residues. The CDR3 sequence: CASRTSSYEQYF. The CDR3 nucleotides read TGTGCCAGCCGCACTAGCTCCTACGAGCAGTACTTC.

The table lists this clone with a few counts. This rearrangement joins TRBV7-9 to TRBJ2-7, with D unresolved. In germline, CDR1 is SEHNR, CDR2 FQNEAQ (reference sequence). The germline V and J ends were trimmed by 11 bases and 0 bases, with 11 bases remaining between them. The CDR3 totals 12 residues. This chain's CDR3 is CAGDSASYEQYF. Written as DNA, the CDR3 is TGTGCCGGTGACTCAGCCTCCTACGAGCAGTACTTC. Full variable domain (remainder filled in from reference TRBV7-9 and TRBJ2-7): DTGVSQNPRHKITKRGQNVTFRCDPISEHNRLYWYRQTLGQGPEFLTYFQNEAQLEKSRLLSDRFSAERPKGSFSTLEIQRTEQGDSAMYLCAGDSASYEQYFGPGTRLTVT.

This sequence joins TRBV7-2 and TRBJ1-2, with TRBD1 as a possible D gene (5 bases). The CDR3 sequence is 15 residues long. V was shortened by 1 base and J by 0 bases, with 9 bases between the two germline ends. Germline V gene lookup returns CDR1 SGHTA and CDR2 FQGNSA. The CDR3 DNA is TGTGCCAGCAGCTTAGGACAGCGATCTAACTATGGCTACACCTTC. Translating it yields CASSLGQRSNYGYTF.

As to this clone: An end of the junction does not agree with germline; a read error may underlie this. The chain is built from TRBV11-1 and TRBJ1-1; weak D call: TRBD1 (5 bases). Germline loops: CDR1 SGHAT, CDR2 FQDESV (reference sequence). The CDR3 runs 16 residues. The CDR3 nucleotides read TGTGCCAGCAGCTTAGCGTCCCAGGGAGGGAACGCTGAAGCTTTCTTT. This codes for CASSLASQGGNAEAFF.

The chain couples TRBV18 to TRBJ2-2, with D perhaps TRBD2 (6 bases). Germline V gene sequence: CDR1 KGHSH, CDR2 LQKENI. V shed 3 bases and J shed 5 bases, with 16 bases lying between them. The CDR3 is 16 amino acids. The CDR3 here is CASSPGGMVETGELFF. The CDR3 nucleotides read TGTGCCAGCTCACCGGGAGGTATGGTGGAAACCGGGGAGCTGTTTTTT.

The J gene is TRBJ2-5, the V gene TRBV7-3; either TRBD1 or TRBD2 may fit D (5 bases each). There are 11 residues in the CDR3. Trimming pared 8 bases from V and 5 bases from J, leaving 9 bases between. Germline V lookup: CDR1 SGHTA, CDR2 FQGTGA. The CDR3 nucleotides are TGTGCCAGCGGGGACGGGGAGACCCAGTACTTC. It is translated as CASGDGETQYF.

This chain uses TRBV24-1 with TRBJ2-1, with 14 bases that match TRBD2. The germline V gene has CDR1 KGHDR and CDR2 SFDVKD. The ends lost 3 bases at V and 4 bases at J; junction bases unmatched: 1. CDR3 length equals 16 residues. CDR3 amino acids: CATSDRTSGGYNEQFF. The CDR3 coding sequence is TGTGCCACCAGTGATCGGACTAGCGGGGGGTACAATGAGCAGTTCTTC.

The CDR3 region has the DNA TGTGCCACCAGCCGAGGAGGGGACACTCTGGAGGGCTACACCTTC. Protein product: CATSRGGDTLEGYTF. The genes are TRBV15 and TRBJ1-2, with a tentative D call TRBD1 (6 bases). The CDR3 sequence is 15 residues long. The germline V gene has CDR1 LNHNV and CDR2 YYDKDF (reference sequence). Trimming cost V 5 bases and J 8 bases, with 21 bases left between them.